Each of the 20 T cell receptor beta chains below was sequenced from the same sample in a study of blood T cells in healthy people across ages. PCR was performed a second time for about 7 to 11 cycles using a sample-barcoded 5' primer and a J-beta primer mix. TCRdb reanalysed the 5' RACE reads using MiXCR and keeps one entry per CDR3 protein. In the table there are a few hundred thousand distinct CDR3 sequences, roughly half of which are singletons. The specimen sequenced was blood. The receptors here all came from a man aged 60 to 69 in good health.

The CDR3 loop reads CASSPGTRDAKNIQYF. As DNA, the CDR3 is TGTGCCAGTAGTCCAGGAACGAGGGATGCCAAAAACATTCAGTACTTC. This chain connects TRBV19 to TRBJ2-4; TRBD2 is a possible D gene (5 bases). The CDR3 covers 16 residues. Germline-derived CDR1 and CDR2 are LNHDA and SQIVND (reference sequence). V was shortened by 5 bases and J by 1 base, with 15 bases between the two germline ends. Combining the CDR3 with reference TRBV19 and TRBJ2-4 gives the whole variable domain DGGITQSPKYLFRKEGQNVTLSCEQNLNHDAMYWYRQDPGQGLRLIYYSQIVNDFQKGDIAEGYSVSREKKESFPLTVTSAQKNPTAFYLCASSPGTRDAKNIQYFGAGTRLSVL.

J is TRBJ2-3 and V is TRBV20-1; D gene ambiguous. The germline V and J ends were trimmed by 0 bases and 6 bases, with 10 bases remaining between them. The CDR3 loop spans 13 amino acids. Germline V gene data show CDR1 as DFQATT and CDR2 as SNEGSKA (reference sequence). The CDR3 DNA reads TGCAGTGCTAGAGACACAGTTACGGATACGCAGTATTTT. It translates to CSARDTVTDTQYF.

This clonotype was picked up a small number of times. The V call is TRBV7-2, the J call TRBJ2-1, with D unresolved. CDR3 length: 13 residues. Trimming removed 7 bases from V and 6 bases from J, with 13 bases in between. Germline CDR1 is SGHTA and CDR2 is FQGNSA. CDR3 in amino acids: CASTLVRGNEQFF. The CDR3 DNA reads TGTGCCAGCACCTTGGTTAGAGGCAATGAGCAGTTCTTC.

V usage is TRBV5-6 and J usage is TRBJ1-1; possibly TRBD1 for D (5 bases). Trimming removed 6 bases from V and 5 bases from J, with 14 bases in between. CDR1 and CDR2 (germline): SGHDT, YYEEEE. The CDR3 spans 13 residues. The CDR3 DNA reads as TGTGCCAGCACCACCTCACGGGGGACTGAAGCTTTCTTT. Translation gives CASTTSRGTEAFF. Based on the CDR3 plus reference TRBV5-6 and TRBJ1-1, the full variable domain is DAGVTQSPTHLIKTRGQQVTLRCSPKSGHDTVSWYQQALGQGPQFIFQYYEEEERQRGNFPDRFSGHQFPNYSSELNVNALLLGDSALYLCASTTSRGTEAFFGQGTRLTVV.

V and J are TRBV6-5 and TRBJ1-2; 9 positions match TRBD1. CDR3 length equals 13 residues. The germline gives CDR1 MNHEY, CDR2 SVGAGI. The V gene end was trimmed by 6 bases and the J gene end by 8 bases; junction bases not matched to a gene: 7. CDR3 sequence reads: CASRDRGMRGYTF. The CDR3 DNA follows: TGTGCCAGCAGGGACAGGGGCATGAGGGGCTACACCTTC.

The gene calls are TRBV11-2 and TRBJ1-6; D gene ambiguous. Deletions cut 7 bases from V and 0 bases from J, with 7 bases between. CDR1 and CDR2 (germline): SGHAT, FQNNGV. The CDR3 loop spans 14 amino acids. The CDR3 sequence is CASTPGSYNSPLHF. The CDR3 DNA follows: TGTGCCAGCACCCCAGGCTCCTATAATTCACCCCTCCACTTT. The full variable domain, its missing parts supplied by reference TRBV11-2 and TRBJ1-6, is EAGVAQSPRYKIIEKRQSVAFWCNPISGHATLYWYQQILGQGPKLLIQFQNNGVVDDSQLPKDRFSAERLKGVDSTLKIQPAKLEDSAVYLCASTPGSYNSPLHFGNGTRLTVT.

In its sample, this clonotype was seen a few times. The chain employs TRBV5-6 and TRBJ2-1, with D perhaps matching TRBD1 (5 bases). Germline-derived CDR1 and CDR2 are SGHDT and YYEEEE. V lost 4 bases and J lost 4, with 15 bases in between. This CDR3 spans 15 amino acids. The CDR3 sequence: CASSNPGRTYNEQFF. CDR3 coding DNA: TGTGCCAGCAGCAACCCTGGACGGACATACAATGAGCAGTTCTTC.

V gene TRBV3-1 combines with J gene TRBJ1-4; TRBD1 aligns across 7 bases. CDR3 size: 15 residues. Germline V CDR1 and CDR2: LGHDT, YNNKEL (reference sequence). The ends lost 1 base at V and 5 bases at J; junction bases unmatched: 4. The CDR3 DNA follows: TGTGCCAGCAGCCAAGCGACAGGGAAGAATGAAAAACTGTTTTTT. Protein: CASSQATGKNEKLFF.

This clonotype was observed at least ten times. Possible read error: a much larger clone is one base away. The chain combines TRBV11-2 with TRBJ2-1; TRBD2 aligns across 7 bases. The V and J ends lost 7 bases and 4 bases, in that order; junction bases with no gene match: 7. Germline V lookup: CDR1 SGHAT, CDR2 FQNNGV. This CDR3 is built from 14 residues. CDR3 in amino acids: CASTRRAGYNEQFF. The CDR3 coding sequence is TGTGCCAGCACCCGACGAGCGGGGTACAATGAGCAGTTCTTC.

V is TRBV6-2 or TRBV6-3 and J is TRBJ2-5, with TRBD1 identical over 8 bases. Germline CDR1 is MNHEY and CDR2 is SVGEGT. The V segment lost 5 bases and the J segment 5 bases; nucleotides outside the gene matches: 10. There are 15 residues in the CDR3. The CDR3 DNA follows: TGTGCCAGCAGTCGGACAGGGAATAATGCGGAGACCCAGTACTTC. Amino acid sequence: CASSRTGNNAETQYF.

This clonotype was counted a few times. The gene calls are TRBV5-1 and TRBJ1-1, with D possibly TRBD1 on 5 matching bases. The V gene lost 0 bases and the J gene lost 0 bases, with 9 bases spanning the gap. CDR1 and CDR2 (germline): SGHRS, YFSETQ. The CDR3 sequence is 15 residues long. The DNA of the CDR3 is TGCGCCAGCAGCTTGGGACAGCCTTTGAACACTGAAGCTTTCTTT. Its protein is CASSLGQPLNTEAFF.

DNA of the CDR3: TGTGCCAGCAGCCAAGACAGGGTGGTACGCTACGAGCAGTACTTC. This codes for CASSQDRVVRYEQYF. The chain couples TRBV6-2 or TRBV6-3 to TRBJ2-7; 7 bases map to TRBD1. V gave up 6 bases and J gave up 3 bases; unmatched junction bases: 11. Looked up from germline, CDR1 is MNHEY and CDR2 is SVGEGT. The CDR3 runs 15 residues.

The rearrangement joins TRBV5-1 to TRBJ2-5; 12 bases fit TRBD2. After removal of 2 bases from V and 5 bases from J, the junction contained 10 bases not matched to a gene. The CDR3 loop spans 17 amino acids. The V gene's germline CDR1 is SGHRS and CDR2 YFSETQ. CDR3 in amino acids: CASSFGASGRAWETQYF. CDR3 in DNA: TGCGCCAGCAGCTTTGGAGCTAGCGGGAGGGCCTGGGAGACCCAGTACTTC.

This clonotype was seen only a few times. The chain uses TRBV25-1 and TRBJ1-6; D is unclear. The V gene's germline CDR1 is MGHDK and CDR2 SYGVNS. Trimming stripped 4 bases from V and 7 bases from J, with 11 bases between. The CDR3 extends over 14 amino acids. Here the CDR3 DNA reads TGTGCCAGCAGTGCCCCAGGTTCCAATTCACCCCTCCACTTT. It is translated as CASSAPGSNSPLHF.

This sequence joins TRBV6-2 or TRBV6-3 and TRBJ2-7; the D is unclear. The CDR3 has 14 amino acids. Per the germline V gene, CDR1 is MNHEY and CDR2 is SVGEGT. Trimming took 3 bases from V and 7 from J, leaving 16 bases between them. The chain's CDR3 is CASSYYSSYNEQYF. The CDR3 region has the DNA TGTGCCAGCAGTTATTACTCTTCCTACAATGAGCAGTACTTC.

This rearrangement joins TRBV6-5 to TRBJ2-2; no reliable D call. Germline CDR1 reads MNHEY; CDR2 reads SVGAGI. This CDR3 spans 16 amino acids. V lost 7 bases and J 7 bases, leaving 22 bases between the germline ends. The CDR3 bases are TGTGCCAGCAACCTTGATACCGAAGGAAGATTCGGGGAGCTGTTTTTT. It specifies CASNLDTEGRFGELFF.

J is TRBJ2-4 and V is TRBV30; the match to TRBD1 covers 9 bases. The J call may not be correct, given that the DNA end is closer to TRBJ2-7. The CDR3 spans 13 residues. The germline V gene has CDR1 GTSNPN and CDR2 SVGIG (reference sequence). The CDR3: CAWSGGQGSEQYF. In DNA, the CDR3 is TGTGCCTGGAGTGGGGGACAGGGATCCGAGCAGTACTTC.

The rearrangement links TRBV4-3 to TRBJ1-2; D uncertain. The germline V and J ends were trimmed by 4 bases and 10 bases, with 10 bases remaining between them. CDR1 is LGHNA, CDR2 YSLEER, per germline. The CDR3 is made up of 11 amino acids. This chain's CDR3 is CASSLRQDYTF. The CDR3 region has the DNA TGCGCCAGCAGCCTACGCCAGGACTACACCTTC.

This clonotype appeared a few times. This chain joins TRBV4-2 and TRBJ2-1; possibly TRBD2 for D (6 bases). Germline CDR1 and CDR2: LGHNA and YNFKEQ. V was trimmed by 10 bases and J by 4 bases, leaving 17 bases between them. CDR3 length equals 14 residues. CDR3 nucleotides: TGTGCCACCGCGAATTCTGGAGGGTACAATGAGCAGTTCTTC. It encodes CATANSGGYNEQFF.

This clonotype has more than one count but fewer than ten. V and J are TRBV15 and TRBJ2-4; 8 bases map to TRBD2. The last part of the DNA fits TRBJ2-7 better; the J call may be wrong. Germline values: CDR1 LNHNV, CDR2 YYDKDF (reference sequence). The CDR3 length is 14 residues. In DNA, the CDR3 is TGTGCCACCAGCACGCGGGGGGCAGTAAACGAGCAGTACTTC. Amino acids: CATSTRGAVNEQYF.